One sample yielded the 17 T cell receptor beta chains listed below, sequenced in a study of shared clonotypes between healthy human individuals. TCRdb's copy holds only in-frame clones and misses some; the assay was immunoSEQ multiplex PCR. The profile shows approximately 1.4 million clones, around 98% of them singletons. Sequencing used naive CD4+ T cells sorted from blood. Subset defined: CD45RA+ positively selected. These receptors originate from a man younger than 45 in good health.

The table lists this clone with a count of one. This chain uses TRBV28 with TRBJ1-2; 7 positions agree with TRBD1. The V gene's germline CDR1 is MDHEN and CDR2 SYDVKM. CDR3 length equals 14 residues. The J segment lost 8 bases and the V segment lost 3 bases, leaving 9 bases of the junction unmatched. CDR3 sequence reads: CASSLSPGGRGYTF. CDR3 DNA: TGTGCCAGCAGTTTGAGCCCAGGGGGACGGGGCTACACCTTC.

The table lists this clone with a count of one. V gene TRBV28 combines with J gene TRBJ2-1; 12 bases fit TRBD1. CDR1 is MDHEN, CDR2 SYDVKM, per germline. V shed 2 bases, J shed 3 bases, and the junction held 8 bases outside the gene matches. The CDR3 has 18 residues. The CDR3 nucleotides read TGTGCCAGCAGTTTACATACCGGGACAGGGGGCCTCTACAATGAGCAGTTCTTC. This sequence encodes CASSLHTGTGGLYNEQFF.

V usage is TRBV18 and J usage is TRBJ1-1; D possibly corresponds to TRBD1 (5 bases). This CDR3 is built from 18 residues. V lost 4 bases to trimming and J lost 0 bases, with 21 bases between them. The germline CDR1 and CDR2 sequences are KGHSH and LQKENI. CDR3 nucleotide sequence: TGTGCCAGCTCACACCGAGTAGGGGTACCTTCGATGAACACTGAAGCTTTCTTT. It yields the protein CASSHRVGVPSMNTEAFF.

This sequence joins TRBV2 and TRBJ1-2, with a possible D match to TRBD1 (6 bases). This CDR3 spans 15 amino acids. Germline-derived CDR1 and CDR2 are SNHLY and FYNNEI. Trimming stripped 3 bases from V and 4 bases from J, with 15 bases between. The CDR3 DNA is TGTGCCAGCAGTGAGCCAGGGGCTAACCGCTATGGCTACACCTTC. It is translated as CASSEPGANRYGYTF.

V usage is TRBV5-4 and J usage is TRBJ2-7, with 12 bases fitting TRBD2. V lost 4 bases and J lost 6; bases outside the gene matches: 11. The CDR3 is 16 residues long. CDR1 and CDR2 from the germline V gene are SGHNT and YYREEE (reference sequence). Written as DNA, the CDR3 is TGTGCCAGCAGCACGGCTACCGGGACTAGCGGGTTCGAGCAGTACTTC. Encoded protein: CASSTATGTSGFEQYF. Based on the CDR3 plus reference TRBV5-4 and TRBJ2-7, the full variable domain is ETGVTQSPTHLIKTRGQQVTLRCSSQSGHNTVSWYQQALGQGPQFIFQYYREEENGRGNFPPRFSGLQFPNYSSELNVNALELDDSALYLCASSTATGTSGFEQYFGPGTRLTVT.

V gene TRBV2 combines with J gene TRBJ2-3; 11 bases line up with TRBD2. J was trimmed by 4 bases and V by 2 bases; bases with no gene match: 5. The germline V gene encodes CDR1 SNHLY and CDR2 FYNNEI. This CDR3 region has 16 residues. Here the CDR3 DNA reads TGTGCCAGCAGTGAACTAGCGGGAGGTGTGGCAGATACGCAGTATTTT. Translated, it gives CASSELAGGVADTQYF.

This chain uses TRBV18 with TRBJ2-7; TRBD1 is a possible D gene (6 bases). The germline V and J ends were trimmed by 4 bases and 2 bases, with 12 bases remaining between them. Looked up from germline, CDR1 is KGHSH and CDR2 is LQKENI. CDR3 length equals 14 residues. This CDR3 reads CASSRSGQTYEQYF. CDR3 bases: TGTGCCAGCTCACGGTCCGGACAGACCTACGAGCAGTACTTC.

The rearrangement links TRBV2 to TRBJ2-7; a possible D gene is TRBD2 (6 bases). The germline CDR1 and CDR2 sequences are SNHLY and FYNNEI. Trimming took 7 bases from V and 0 from J, leaving 10 bases between them. This CDR3 comprises 13 residues. The chain's CDR3 is CASIDGSSYEQYF. CDR3 DNA sequence: TGTGCCAGCATAGACGGGAGCTCCTACGAGCAGTACTTC. Complete variable domain (other parts from reference TRBV2 and TRBJ2-7): EPEVTQTPSHQVTQMGQEVILRCVPISNHLYFYWYRQILGQKVEFLVSFYNNEISEKSEIFDDQFSVERPDGSNFTLKIRSTKLEDSAMYFCASIDGSSYEQYFGPGTRLTVT.

The chain is built from TRBV11-2 and TRBJ2-1, with TRBD2 matching over 9 bases. The CDR3 is made up of 14 amino acids. V dropped 5 bases and J dropped 6; count of bases not matched to a gene: 5. The germline gives CDR1 SGHAT, CDR2 FQNNGV. CDR3 protein: CASSTGLALNEQFF. The CDR3 DNA sequence: TGTGCCAGCAGCACGGGACTAGCTCTCAATGAGCAGTTCTTC.

The rearrangement uses TRBV25-1 and TRBJ1-4; TRBD1 agrees at 7 bases. The CDR3 contains 15 residues. Germline V CDR1 and CDR2: MGHDK, SYGVNS. The junction had 5 bases not matched to a gene; V was cut back by 3 bases and J by 4 bases. CDR3 DNA: TGTGCCAGCAGTGACAGGGGGACCATTAATGAAAAACTGTTTTTT. Translating it yields CASSDRGTINEKLFF.

This clone has a single count. In nucleotides, the CDR3 is TGTGCCAGCAGTTACCCACAGATAAGCTCCTACAATGAGCAGTTCTTC. The encoded protein is CASSYPQISSYNEQFF. The chain couples TRBV6-6 to TRBJ2-1; D uncertain. Trimming shortened V by 2 bases and J by 0 bases, and 11 bases separated the two germline ends. Germline assignment: CDR1 MNHNY and CDR2 SVGAGI (reference sequence). CDR3 size: 16 residues.

The count of this clone is one. Other DNA sequences from this sample encode an identical CDR3 as well. The rearrangement joins TRBV18 to TRBJ2-3, with D unresolved. Trimming took off 3 bases at V and 0 bases at J, with 7 bases between the two ends. CDR3 size: 14 residues. The germline gives CDR1 KGHSH, CDR2 LQKENI. The CDR3 coding sequence is TGTGCCAGCTCACCTCGAGCCAGCACAGATACGCAGTATTTT. This sequence encodes CASSPRASTDTQYF.

This clone was detected once. The chain uses TRBV19 and TRBJ1-5, with a tentative D call TRBD1 (5 bases). V was trimmed by 7 bases and J by 4 bases, leaving 20 bases between them. From germline, CDR1 is LNHDA and CDR2 SQIVND (reference sequence). The CDR3 is made up of 16 amino acids. The CDR3 region has the DNA TGTGCCAGTAAGGAGGTGGGAGCAGGGACGAATCAGCCCCAGCATTTT. It specifies CASKEVGAGTNQPQHF.

The chain recombines TRBV5-6 with TRBJ2-2; D is unresolved. V was shortened by 0 bases and J by 5 bases, with 5 bases between the two germline ends. Germline V lookup: CDR1 SGHDT, CDR2 YYEEEE. This CDR3 is built from 13 residues. The CDR3 sequence is CASSLVETGELFF. CDR3 nucleotides: TGTGCCAGCAGCTTGGTGGAAACCGGGGAGCTGTTTTTT.

The rearrangement links TRBV2 to TRBJ2-1, with TRBD2 matching 13 bases. The germline CDR1 and CDR2 sequences are SNHLY and FYNNEI. The V segment lost 6 bases and the J segment 6 bases; nucleotides outside the gene matches: 2. The CDR3 runs to 14 residues. CDR3 DNA: TGTGCCAGCAGCGGGACTAGCGGGGTCAATGAGCAGTTCTTC. Translation gives CASSGTSGVNEQFF.

The chain is built from TRBV18 and TRBJ1-3; D gene unclear. The CDR3 is 16 residues long. The germline V gene has CDR1 KGHSH and CDR2 LQKENI. V lost 5 bases to trimming and J lost 0 bases, with 14 bases between them. This CDR3 is CASSARRIVSGNTIYF. The CDR3 DNA follows: TGTGCCAGCTCAGCCAGGAGGATTGTCTCTGGAAACACCATATATTTT.

The rearrangement uses TRBV9 and TRBJ2-1, with a possible D match to TRBD1 (5 bases). This CDR3 is 15 amino acids long. The germline CDR1 and CDR2 sequences are SGDLS and YYNGEE. Trimming pared 0 bases from V and 2 bases from J, leaving 9 bases between. The DNA of the CDR3 is TGTGCCAGCAGCGTAGAACAGGACCCCTACAATGAGCAGTTCTTC. Its translation: CASSVEQDPYNEQFF.